The clone carrying this TCR beta chain turned up a few times. The data were taken from a study of blood T cell repertoires in COVID-19. Trimming removed 0 bases from V and 4 bases from J; junction bases left unmatched: 4. CDR1 and CDR2 (germline): SGHKS, YYEKEE (reference sequence). The CDR3 is 15 residues long. Produced via immunoSEQ multiplex PCR; TCRdb's table is partial and in-frame only. Of approximately 69,000 clones listed, about 84% are singletons. The specimen sequenced was peripheral blood. The chain has TRBV5-5 and TRBJ1-5; TRBD1 matches 7 bases. This receptor was taken from a man aged 50 to 60 with COVID-19, enrolled during active disease. As DNA, the CDR3 is TGTGCCAGCAGCTTGGGACAGGGTGGAAATCAGCCCCAGCATTTT. It encodes CASSLGQGGNQPQHF.